This paragraph covers one T cell receptor beta chain sequence. The CDR3 totals 17 residues. Germline lookup yields CDR1 SGHAT and CDR2 FQNNGV. The junction had 13 bases not matched to a gene; V was cut back by 3 bases and J by 6 bases. The data originate from a study of T cell responses to AZD1222 COVID-19 vaccine. Sequencing was performed with immunoSEQ multiplex PCR; in TCRdb, only in-frame clones are kept and a portion is missing. The sample has roughly 270,000 clones; roughly 93% are singletons. Source: peripheral blood, taken 28 days after the second AZD1222 dose. The source is an adult who received the AZD1222 COVID-19 vaccine. The chain is built from TRBV11-2 and TRBJ2-3; 9 nucleotides align to TRBD2. CDR3 nucleotides: TGTGCCAGCAGCTTGCGGGTAGCGGGGGACCATCTCGATACGCAGTATTTT. Translated, it gives CASSLRVAGDHLDTQYF.